These 6 T cell receptor beta chains were sequenced from one sample in a study of T cell changes during pregnancy in multiple sclerosis. The method was immunoSEQ multiplex PCR; TCRdb's version includes in-frame clones alone and lacks a portion of them. The sample holds 50,000 to 80,000 clones; around 90% are singletons and the top ten take about 1.5%. The source was peripheral blood, collected in the second trimester of pregnancy. The receptor source for this set is a female donor with multiple sclerosis, enrolled in a pregnancy study.

V gene TRBV5-6 combines with J gene TRBJ1-2; D gene uncertain. Germline V CDR1 and CDR2: SGHDT, YYEEEE. The CDR3 has 13 residues. V lost 1 base, J lost 4 bases, and 8 bases lay in between. CDR3 DNA sequence: TGTGCCAGCAGCTTGATTCTCGGCTATGGCTACACCTTC. This encodes CASSLILGYGYTF. Combining the CDR3 with reference TRBV5-6 and TRBJ1-2 gives the whole variable domain DAGVTQSPTHLIKTRGQQVTLRCSPKSGHDTVSWYQQALGQGPQFIFQYYEEEERQRGNFPDRFSGHQFPNYSSELNVNALLLGDSALYLCASSLILGYGYTFGSGTRLTVV.

The J gene is TRBJ2-7, the V gene TRBV2; TRBD1 is a possible D gene (6 bases). V was shortened by 3 bases and J by 0 bases, with 9 bases between the two germline ends. The CDR3 is made up of 14 amino acids. Germline V gene lookup returns CDR1 SNHLY and CDR2 FYNNEI. CDR3 DNA sequence: TGTGCCAGCAGTGAGACAGGTATCTCCTACGAGCAGTACTTC. Residues: CASSETGISYEQYF. Using reference TRBV2 and TRBJ2-7 for the parts outside the CDR3, the full variable domain is EPEVTQTPSHQVTQMGQEVILRCVPISNHLYFYWYRQILGQKVEFLVSFYNNEISEKSEIFDDQFSVERPDGSNFTLKIRSTKLEDSAMYFCASSETGISYEQYFGPGTRLTVT.

The chain uses TRBV7-9 and TRBJ1-2; possible D gene TRBD1, 6 bases. CDR3 length: 17 amino acids. V was cut by 5 bases and J by 5 bases, with 24 bases left in between. Per the germline V gene, CDR1 is SEHNR and CDR2 is FQNEAQ (reference sequence). This CDR3 reads CASSPGGLWETDYGYTF. CDR3 nucleotide sequence: TGTGCCAGCAGCCCGGGGGGCCTATGGGAGACGGATTATGGCTACACCTTC.

This chain uses TRBV6-1 with TRBJ2-7, with 11 bases aligning to TRBD2. The trim removed 1 base at V and 4 bases at J, leaving 6 bases unmatched. Germline assignment: CDR1 MNHNS and CDR2 SASEGT. CDR3 length equals 16 residues. CDR3 in amino acids: CASSEVLGLAAYEQYF. The DNA of the CDR3 is TGTGCCAGCAGTGAAGTTTTGGGACTAGCGGCTTACGAGCAGTACTTC.

This sequence joins TRBV6-5 and TRBJ2-1; D perhaps matches TRBD1 (6 bases). This CDR3 is built from 14 residues. V dropped 2 bases and J dropped 5 bases, with 10 bases sitting between them. The V gene's germline CDR1 is MNHEY and CDR2 SVGAGI. The DNA for the CDR3 is TGTGCCAGCAGTTACCTGGACAGCGACAATGAGCAGTTCTTC. Its protein is CASSYLDSDNEQFF.

V is TRBV28 and J is TRBJ1-1; perhaps TRBD1 as D (6 bases). The germline CDR1 and CDR2 sequences are MDHEN and SYDVKM. The CDR3 extends over 13 amino acids. Trimming took 7 bases from V and 0 from J, leaving 9 bases between them. The CDR3 reads CASTPGVNTEAFF. As DNA, the CDR3 is TGTGCCAGCACACCAGGGGTGAACACTGAAGCTTTCTTT.